This passage covers 3 T cell receptor beta chains from one sample sequenced in a study of CD4 T cells in relation to SARS-CoV-2 and coronaviruses (dated by TCRdb to the early 2020s). Library generation was performed with the immunoSEQ multiplex PCR assay. TCRdb stores this immuneACCESS table with in-frame sequences only. Part of the clones is absent; in the studies checked, under half of the shortfall reflects unresolved V genes, and no reason is known for the rest. The sample table lists around 56,000 clones, about nine tenths of them with a count of one. Roughly 1.5% of the sample is in the top ten clones. CD4+ T cells from unexposed donors were collected before the COVID-19 pandemic (2011-2018). Sequencing used memory CD4+ T cells from PBMCs. What the cell subset or site label conveys for this sample: memory (non-naive) CD4+ T cells. These receptors all come from a human donor in good health.

This chain links TRBV4-1 with TRBJ2-7; D is possibly TRBD1 (5 bases). The CDR3 loop spans 18 amino acids. Trimming pared 0 bases from V and 3 bases from J, leaving 21 bases between. Per germline, CDR1 MGHRA and CDR2 YSYEKL. The DNA for the CDR3 is TGCGCCAGCAGCCAAGAATCGGGCAGGGCAGGAAAAATCTACGAGCAGTACTTC. This sequence encodes CASSQESGRAGKIYEQYF.

The CDR3 DNA sequence: TGTGCCAGCAGCCATTCTACAGGGGCGATTATGAACACTGAAGCTTTCTTT. Translated: CASSHSTGAIMNTEAFF. This chain joins TRBV3-1 (or the pseudogene TRBV3-2) and TRBJ1-1; TRBD1 aligns across 7 bases. J was trimmed by 0 bases and V by 3 bases; bases with no gene match: 10. Germline-derived CDR1 and CDR2 are LGHDT and YNNKEL (reference sequence). The CDR3 is 17 amino acids.

This chain joins TRBV18 and TRBJ2-6; 7 bases agree with TRBD1. Germline V gene lookup returns CDR1 KGHSH and CDR2 LQKENI. V shed 3 bases and J 0 bases; nucleotides not matched to a gene: 11. The CDR3 extends over 19 amino acids. The CDR3 loop is CASSPWDRGTSSGANVLTF. The DNA for the CDR3 is TGTGCCAGCTCACCTTGGGACAGAGGGACGAGCTCTGGGGCCAACGTCCTGACTTTC.